These 15 T cell receptor beta chains came from one sample sequenced in a study of CXCR3-negative and CXCR3-positive naive CD8 T cells. UMI-labeled TRB cDNA libraries were prepared by 5' RACE. TCRdb reprocessed the 5' RACE reads, with one entry per CDR3 protein and no DNA. The sample data list about 45,000 distinct CDR3 sequences. What was sequenced was memory CD8+ T cells from blood. These receptors were taken from a human donor in good health. Some clones in this sample may be carry-over from other donors' samples.

J is TRBJ1-2 and V is TRBV4-3; TCRdb selects TRBD1, and the lack of DNA leaves this call unchecked. Per the germline V gene, CDR1 is LGHNA and CDR2 is YSLEER. The CDR3 has 14 amino acids. The CDR3 sequence: CASSHAPTEGSYTF.

J is TRBJ2-1 and V is TRBV6-4; TCRdb's D gene call, TRBD1, goes unchecked for lack of DNA. This CDR3 region has 14 residues. CDR1 and CDR2 (germline): MRHNA, SNTAGT. CDR3 residues: CASSDSGTGGEQFF.

V is TRBV12-3 or TRBV12-4 and J is TRBJ1-1; TCRdb's D call, TRBD1, is unchecked because there is no DNA. CDR3 length: 16 residues. CDR3 sequence: CASSFTTGEGNTEAFF.

The gene calls are TRBV7-9 and TRBJ1-2. This CDR3 contains 12 residues. CDR1 and CDR2 from the germline V gene are SEHNR and FQNEAQ (reference sequence). CDR3 sequence reads: CASSRGLDGYTF.

V and J are TRBV29-1 and TRBJ2-5; TCRdb gives TRBD1 as the D gene, but with no DNA this cannot be confirmed. Germline-derived CDR1 and CDR2 are SQVTM and ANQGSEA. The CDR3 runs 13 residues. The CDR3 loop is CSVDGGGRKTQYF.

V usage is TRBV4-3 and J usage is TRBJ2-2; TCRdb's D call, TRBD1, is unchecked because there is no DNA. Germline V gene sequence: CDR1 LGHNA, CDR2 YSLEER. CDR3 length: 17 amino acids. The CDR3 sequence: CASSQDPGQGGTGELFF.

V is TRBV20-1 and J is TRBJ1-5. The germline gives CDR1 DFQATT, CDR2 SNEGSKA (reference sequence). The CDR3 spans 16 residues. This chain's CDR3 is CSAEGYGYGLNQPQHF.

The chain is built from TRBV15 and TRBJ2-7. Looked up from germline, CDR1 is LNHNV and CDR2 is YYDKDF (reference sequence). The CDR3 is 15 amino acids. CDR3 residues: CATSREAAHSYEQYF. The full variable domain, in which reference TRBV15 and TRBJ2-7 provide the parts outside the CDR3, is DAMVIQNPRYQVTQFGKPVTLSCSQTLNHNVMYWYQQKSSQAPKLLFHYYDKDFNNEADTPDNFQSRRPNTSFCFLDIRSPGLGDTAMYLCATSREAAHSYEQYFGPGTRLTVT.

This chain uses TRBV6-4 with TRBJ2-3; no DNA is available, so the TRBD2 call from TCRdb remains unchecked. The V gene's germline CDR1 is MRHNA and CDR2 SNTAGT. The CDR3 consists of 15 residues. CDR3 sequence reads: CASSDTSGSANTQYF.

V gene TRBV7-6 combines with J gene TRBJ2-7; the D call of TRBD1 rests on TCRdb alone, since no DNA is present to check it. The CDR3 is made up of 16 amino acids. Germline V gives CDR1 SGHVS, CDR2 FNYEAQ. The CDR3 region is CASSLSGGLVSYEQYF.

This chain connects TRBV5-5 to TRBJ2-1. The CDR3 covers 14 residues. Per germline, CDR1 SGHKS and CDR2 YYEKEE (reference sequence). The CDR3 loop is CASSLEDRFNEQFF.

Its frequency marks this clonotype as medium-sized (0.01 to 0.1%). The CDR3 here is CASSYGFSYNSPLHF. This sequence joins TRBV6-5 and TRBJ1-6. The CDR3 contains 15 residues. Germline loops: CDR1 MNHEY, CDR2 SVGAGI.

This chain uses TRBV6-5 with TRBJ1-1; TCRdb's D call of TRBD1 is untestable without DNA. Germline CDR1 is MNHEY and CDR2 is SVGAGI. This CDR3 has 14 residues. CDR3 in amino acids: CASSLGQGNTEAFF.

V and J are TRBV7-9 and TRBJ2-4; TCRdb lists TRBD2, though no DNA is available to test this call. The germline gives CDR1 SEHNR, CDR2 FQNEAQ (reference sequence). The CDR3 is made up of 14 amino acids. The CDR3 spells CASSLGAGKNIQYF.

The chain joins TRBV5-1 to TRBJ2-2; TCRdb reports TRBD1, a call that lacks DNA to check it against. Germline values: CDR1 SGHRS, CDR2 YFSETQ. This CDR3 has 15 amino acids. The CDR3 loop reads CASSLTGVNTGELFF.